Listed below are T cell receptor beta chains from one sample, sequenced in a study of technical replicates of blood from a few donors. This table comes from immunoSEQ multiplex PCR, and its TCRdb copy is limited to in-frame clones, with some not included. The table has roughly 87,000 clones, over 85% seen once. Sequencing input: T cells isolated from PBMCs. The receptors come from a human donor in good health. The CDR3 runs from the conserved cysteine through the conserved F or W. The D gene is left open where the match is weak. Rows may omit the clone size; those that give it use once, few, many or a size class.

TRBJ2-2 | TRBD2 | TRBV4-1 | - | TGCGCCAGCAGCCACGGCCGGTCCGGGAGGGCCTATACCGGGGAGCTGTTTTTT | CASSHGRSGRAYTGELFF
TRBJ1-6 | - | TRBV2 | few | TGTGCCAGCAGTGAATATGGCGGGGATTCACCCCTCCACTTT | CASSEYGGDSPLHF
TRBJ2-5 | - | TRBV7-2 | - | TGTGCCAGCAGCTTACCAGGGGAACTGCAAGAGACCCAGTACTTC | CASSLPGELQETQYF
TRBJ1-5 | TRBD1 | TRBV2 | - | TGTGCCAGCATGGGGACAGGGGGCTCCAATCAGCCCCAGCATTTT | CASMGTGGSNQPQHF
TRBJ1-2 | - | TRBV5-1 | - | TGCGCCAGCAGGACTCTTCAGGGTAATGGCTACACCTTC | CASRTLQGNGYTF
TRBJ1-2 | TRBD1 | TRBV29-1 | - | TGCAGCGTTATAGGCACGAGGGACAGTGCTAACTATGGCTACACCTTC | CSVIGTRDSANYGYTF
TRBJ2-7 | - | TRBV9 | - | TGTGCCAGCAGCCCTGCCAGGGGCTTTTACGAGCAGTACTTC | CASSPARGFYEQYF
TRBJ2-7 | - | TRBV7-6 | - | TGTGCCAGCAGCGTCGGCGGACAGCTACCCTACGAGCAGTACTTC | CASSVGGQLPYEQYF
TRBJ2-6 | TRBD2 | TRBV27 | - | TGTGCCAGCAGTCTACGATTTCTAGCGGGAGGGTTCTCTGGGGCCAACGTCCTGACTTTC | CASSLRFLAGGFSGANVLTF
TRBJ2-7 | TRBD1 | TRBV4-1 | - | TGCGCCAGCAGCCTTACCGGGACAGGGGAATACGAGCAGTACTTC | CASSLTGTGEYEQYF
TRBJ1-2 | TRBD1 | TRBV6-5 | - | TGTGCCAGCAGTTACGGGACAGGGTGGTATGGCTACACCTTC | CASSYGTGWYGYTF
TRBJ1-4 | - | TRBV2 | once | TGTGCCAGCACAACCCCCCCGGGCTCTAGGAGGGAGAATGAAAAACTGTTTTTT | CASTTPPGSRRENEKLFF
TRBJ2-3 | TRBD2 | TRBV5-1 | - | TGCGCCAGCAGCTCGACCGGACTAGCGGCCCGCACAGATACGCAGTATTTT | CASSSTGLAARTDTQYF
TRBJ2-7 | - | TRBV2 | - | TGTGCCAGCACCGCGGAGGGGATAGGATCCTACGAGCAGTACTTC | CASTAEGIGSYEQYF
TRBJ1-1 | - | TRBV5-1 | - | TGCGCCAGCGCGGTGTCGATACCGTACACTGAAGCTTTCTTT | CASAVSIPYTEAFF
TRBJ2-1 | TRBD2 | TRBV11-3 | - | TGTGCCAGCAGCTCGTTGTGGGCGGGAGGCCAGAATGAGCAGTTCTTC | CASSSLWAGGQNEQFF
TRBJ2-4 | - | TRBV28 | - | TGTGCCAGCGGGGGGGCCTCGGGCGGAAAAAACATTCAGTACTTC | CASGGASGGKNIQYF
TRBJ2-5 | - | TRBV2 | - | TGTGCCAGCAGTGGGAGGGAGACCCAGTACTTC | CASSGRETQYF
TRBJ2-1 | - | TRBV10-3 | - | TGTGCCATCAGTGCCGACTGGGAGAGCTCCTACAATGAGCAGTTCTTC | CAISADWESSYNEQFF
TRBJ1-2 | - | TRBV27 | - | TGTGCCAGCAGGCCCTACAGAGAAACTAACTATGGCTACACCTTC | CASRPYRETNYGYTF
TRBJ2-7 | - | TRBV11-2 | - | TGTGCCAGCAGCTTGAGTCGCGGCCGCACCTACGAGCAGTACTTC | CASSLSRGRTYEQYF
TRBJ2-5 | TRBD2 | TRBV10-2 | - | TGCGCCAGCAGTGCTCGAGCGGGGGGACACCAAGAGACCCAGTACTTC | CASSARAGGHQETQYF
TRBJ2-7 | TRBD2 | TRBV5-6 | - | TGTGCCAGCAGTCTGACTAGCGGGAGTTACGAGCAGTACTTC | CASSLTSGSYEQYF
TRBJ1-5 | TRBD1 | TRBV6-1 | few | TGTGCCAGCAGTGGTCTGGACAGGTCTAGCAATCAGCCCCAGCATTTT | CASSGLDRSSNQPQHF
TRBJ1-1 | - | TRBV28 | - | TGTGCCAGCAGTTTAATGAGTCTGAACACTGAAGCTTTCTTT | CASSLMSLNTEAFF
TRBJ2-3 | - | TRBV14 | - | TGTGCCAGCAGCCAAGATCCTGATGGGGGCTTCGGCACAGATACGCAGTATTTT | CASSQDPDGGFGTDTQYF
TRBJ2-7 | TRBD1 | TRBV13 | - | TGTGCCAGCAGCCTCGGGACAGGGGGCCGAGAGCAGTACTTC | CASSLGTGGREQYF
TRBJ2-3 | TRBD1 | TRBV30 | - | TGTGCCTGGAGTTCCGGGACAGGGCCCGTTACGCAGTATTTT | CAWSSGTGPVTQYF
TRBJ2-7 | - | TRBV27 | - | TGTGCCAGCAGTTTCGCGGGATCCTACGAGCAGTACTTC | CASSFAGSYEQYF
TRBJ2-7 | - | TRBV5-1 | - | TGCGCCAGCAGCTTGGGATGGAGTAGACAGGAGACCTACGAGCAGTACTTC | CASSLGWSRQETYEQYF
TRBJ1-3 | - | TRBV5-6 | - | TGTGCCAGCAGCTTGGGAGGAGGTGGAAACACCATATATTTT | CASSLGGGGNTIYF
TRBJ2-3 | TRBD2 | TRBV4-1 | - | TGCGCCAGCAGCTGGACTAGCGGGAGCGTGTCAGATACGCAGTATTTT | CASSWTSGSVSDTQYF
TRBJ1-6 | - | TRBV7-2 | - | TGTGCCAGCAGCGCCCAGGGGAAGGGAAATTCACCCCTCCACTTT | CASSAQGKGNSPLHF
TRBJ2-2 | - | TRBV6-5 | once | TGTGCCAGCAGGCGGGCATTTACGAACACCGGGGAGCTGTTTTTT | CASRRAFTNTGELFF
TRBJ1-2 | TRBD1 | TRBV6-5 | - | TGTGCCAGCAGTACCCGGGACAGACTCTATGGCTACACCTTC | CASSTRDRLYGYTF
TRBJ2-1 | TRBD1 | TRBV29-1 | - | TGCAGCGTTGAAGTTGGGGACAGGCCTTACAATGAGCAGTTCTTC | CSVEVGDRPYNEQFF
TRBJ2-7 | TRBD2 | TRBV9 | - | TGTGCCAGCAGCGTAGAAGCGGGAGGGTTCTACGAGCAGTACTTC | CASSVEAGGFYEQYF
TRBJ2-7 | TRBD2 | TRBV5-6 | - | TGTGCCAGCAACCACCGGGGGGGCTCCTCCTACGAGCAGTACTTC | CASNHRGGSSYEQYF
TRBJ2-1 | - | TRBV6-1 | - | TGTGCCAGCAGTGAAGGGGGCAGCTCCTACAATGAGCAGTTCTTC | CASSEGGSSYNEQFF
TRBJ2-3 | - | TRBV7-9 | - | TGTGCCAGGGTGCCACTACGCGGCGGACACACAGATACGCAGTATTTT | CARVPLRGGHTDTQYF